The next 22 T cell receptor beta chains were all read from a single sample in a study of early T cells in non-severe SARS-CoV-2 infection. TCRdb re-derived calls from the 5' RACE reads in MiXCR, one entry per CDR3 protein. This table has about 69,000 distinct CDR3 sequences, about an eighth appearing once. Sequencing used whole blood, obtained at baseline. The receptors originated from an adult who was a healthcare worker with PCR-confirmed SARS-CoV-2 infection or an uninfected control (not recorded which).

The V call is TRBV6-2 or TRBV6-3, the J call TRBJ2-5, with a possible D match to TRBD2 (6 bases). V was shortened by 5 bases and J by 5 bases, with 15 bases between the two germline ends. The CDR3 has 14 residues. Germline V gene lookup returns CDR1 MNHEY and CDR2 SVGEGT. CDR3: CASSTRLGGETQYF. CDR3 in DNA: TGTGCCAGCAGTACCCGACTAGGCGGGGAGACCCAGTACTTC.

In its sample, this clonotype was seen a few times. This chain uses TRBV19 with TRBJ2-1, with D unclear. CDR1 LNHDA and CDR2 SQIVND come from the germline V gene (reference sequence). Trimming pared 1 base from V and 0 bases from J, leaving 10 bases between. This CDR3 is built from 16 residues. CDR3 region: CASSIVRGISYNEQFF. The CDR3 nucleotides read TGTGCCAGTAGTATAGTTCGCGGAATCTCCTACAATGAGCAGTTCTTC.

This clonotype was counted between two and nine times. The CDR3 nucleotides are TGTGCCAGCGTGGATAACAGGGACTATGGCTACACCTTC. Protein product: CASVDNRDYGYTF. This chain joins TRBV6-1 and TRBJ1-2; D possibly corresponds to TRBD1 (6 bases). Trimming removed 8 bases from V and 3 bases from J, with 13 bases in between. Per the germline V gene, CDR1 is MNHNS and CDR2 is SASEGT. This CDR3 comprises 13 residues.

This clonotype is categorized as medium-sized. The CDR3 loop reads CASSRQREGGTDTQYF. CDR3 in DNA: TGTGCCAGCAGTCGACAGCGGGAGGGCGGGACAGATACGCAGTATTTT. V is TRBV2 and J is TRBJ2-3, with TRBD2 matching 10 bases. Losses at the gene ends were 5 bases for V and 3 bases for J; bases not matched to a gene: 8. The CDR3 length is 16 residues. The germline gives CDR1 SNHLY, CDR2 FYNNEI.

The CDR3 region is CASSHSDTSTDTQYF. The CDR3 DNA reads as TGTGCCAGCAGCCATTCGGACACTTCCACAGATACGCAGTATTTT. V is TRBV3-1 and J is TRBJ2-3, with a weak D call TRBD1 (5 bases). V gave up 3 bases and J gave up 2 bases, with 12 bases separating them. The CDR3 sequence is 15 residues long. The V gene's germline CDR1 is LGHDT and CDR2 YNNKEL (reference sequence).

The table lists this clonotype with many counts. The rearrangement uses TRBV19 and TRBJ1-2, with D perhaps TRBD1 (5 bases). V was pared by 8 bases and J by 1 base, with 11 bases between. Germline V gene sequence: CDR1 LNHDA, CDR2 SQIVND (reference sequence). The CDR3 is 13 amino acids. DNA of the CDR3: TGTGCCAGTCGGGGGGGGTTTAACTATGGCTACACCTTC. Its translation is CASRGGFNYGYTF.

In its sample, this clonotype was seen a few times. The chain couples TRBV29-1 to TRBJ2-7; 8 bases align to TRBD1. The germline V gene encodes CDR1 SQVTM and CDR2 ANQGSEA. The CDR3 extends over 14 amino acids. Trimming removed 7 bases from V and 0 bases from J; junction bases left unmatched: 8. The CDR3 DNA follows: TGCAGCGCTGTCAGGGGGCTAAGCTCCTACGAGCAGTACTTC. It translates to CSAVRGLSSYEQYF.

The chain is built from TRBV3-1 and TRBJ1-1; the match to TRBD1 covers 9 bases. The CDR3 extends over 14 amino acids. J lost 1 base, V lost 6 bases, and 3 bases had no gene match. The germline V gene encodes CDR1 LGHDT and CDR2 YNNKEL (reference sequence). The CDR3 region has the DNA TGTGCCAGCAGAAGGGGACAGGGGAACACTGAAGCTTTCTTT. Translation: CASRRGQGNTEAFF.

The chain carries TRBV4-1 and TRBJ2-5, with 11 bases aligning to TRBD2. The CDR3 consists of 18 residues. Trimming at V came to 2 bases and at J to 1 base, leaving 9 bases not matched to a gene. Germline CDR1 MGHRA, CDR2 YSYEKL. The CDR3 is CASSQRIVAGGSQETQYF. In DNA form, the CDR3 reads TGCGCCAGCAGCCAACGTATAGTAGCGGGAGGGAGCCAAGAGACCCAGTACTTC.

This clonotype was observed many times. The chain uses TRBV29-1 and TRBJ1-3; 7 bases agree with TRBD1. The J segment lost 1 base and the V segment lost 1 base, leaving 10 bases of the junction unmatched. CDR3 length equals 17 residues. CDR1 and CDR2 from the germline V gene are SQVTM and ANQGSEA. The chain's CDR3 is CSVEGRGAGGSGNTIYF. CDR3 nucleotides: TGCAGCGTTGAAGGCCGAGGGGCAGGGGGTTCTGGAAACACCATATATTTT.

This clonotype turned up a few times. This chain uses TRBV20-1 with TRBJ2-1, with 7 nucleotides matching TRBD2. The CDR3 runs to 17 residues. Unmatched junction bases numbered 11, after V lost 3 bases and J lost 0 bases. The germline gives CDR1 DFQATT, CDR2 SNEGSKA (reference sequence). The CDR3 nucleotides are TGCAGTGCTAGCCTACGACCTTGGACTAGCTCCTACAATGAGCAGTTCTTC. It codes for CSASLRPWTSSYNEQFF.

This clonotype was found a few times. The rearrangement uses TRBV5-5 and TRBJ2-7; 9 nucleotides align to TRBD2. The CDR3 runs 15 residues. Trimming took 0 bases from V and 0 from J; bases not matched to a gene: 1. Looked up from germline, CDR1 is SGHKS and CDR2 is YYEKEE (reference sequence). The CDR3 DNA reads TGTGCCAGCAGCTTGGAAGCGGGGGGCTCCTACGAGCAGTACTTC. Translating gives CASSLEAGGSYEQYF.

This chain joins TRBV5-1 and TRBJ1-1; D remains ambiguous. V shed 4 bases and J shed 0 bases, with 13 bases lying between them. Germline V CDR1 and CDR2: SGHRS, YFSETQ. CDR3 size: 15 residues. The CDR3 here is CASSREGGLNTEAFF. The CDR3 region has the DNA TGCGCCAGCAGCCGGGAGGGCGGACTGAACACTGAAGCTTTCTTT.

This clonotype has more than one count but fewer than ten. The chain is built from TRBV14 and TRBJ2-2, with TRBD1 matching over 7 bases. V dropped 0 bases and J dropped 5; count of bases not matched to a gene: 3. This CDR3 spans 15 amino acids. Germline CDR1 is SGHDN and CDR2 is FVKESK. The CDR3 sequence: CASSQETGLTGELFF. The CDR3 DNA reads TGTGCCAGCAGCCAAGAGACAGGGTTGACCGGGGAGCTGTTTTTT.

This clonotype was seen at least ten times. This chain links TRBV24-1 with TRBJ2-2; D might be TRBD2 (5 bases). The CDR3 consists of 15 residues. The germline gives CDR1 KGHDR, CDR2 SFDVKD. The V and J ends lost 5 bases and 5 bases respectively, with 14 bases between them. For the CDR3, the DNA is TGTGCCACCAGTGGCCATGGACGGGAAACCGGGGAGCTGTTTTTT. As protein: CATSGHGRETGELFF.

The chain carries TRBV20-1 and TRBJ2-3; 8 nucleotides align to TRBD1. The trim removed 3 bases at V and 0 bases at J, leaving 5 bases unmatched. There are 15 residues in the CDR3. Germline lookup yields CDR1 DFQATT and CDR2 SNEGSKA (reference sequence). The CDR3 loop reads CSASQQGGSTDTQYF. The CDR3 nucleotides are TGCAGTGCTAGTCAACAGGGGGGTAGCACAGATACGCAGTATTTT.

This clonotype has only a few counts. J is TRBJ2-2 and V is TRBV10-3; 9 positions agree with TRBD1. The CDR3 is made up of 18 amino acids. After removal of 6 bases from V and 4 bases from J, the junction contained 15 bases not matched to a gene. Germline CDR1 is ENHRY and CDR2 is SYGVKD. The CDR3 loop is CAIRAPGQGERGTGELFF. The CDR3 bases are TGTGCCATCAGAGCGCCGGGACAGGGTGAGAGGGGCACCGGGGAGCTGTTTTTT.

V gene TRBV5-6 combines with J gene TRBJ2-3, with TRBD2 matching 9 bases. V lost 2 bases to trimming and J lost 3 bases; unmatched junction nucleotides: 4. The CDR3 has 15 amino acids. Germline CDR1 and CDR2: SGHDT and YYEEEE. CDR3 in DNA: TGTGCCAGCAGCTTTCCCCTAGCGGGAACAGATACGCAGTATTTT. Its protein product is CASSFPLAGTDTQYF.

This clonotype has just a few counts. The chain uses TRBV15 and TRBJ2-3; D gene unclear. The CDR3 runs 14 residues. Germline CDR1 LNHNV, CDR2 YYDKDF (reference sequence). Trimming shortened V by 2 bases and J by 3 bases, and 9 bases separated the two germline ends. The CDR3 coding sequence is TGTGCCACCAGCAGACGGTTGGGAACAGATACGCAGTATTTT. It encodes CATSRRLGTDTQYF.

There are a few counts of this clonotype. This chain joins TRBV29-1 and TRBJ2-1, with D perhaps matching TRBD1 (5 bases). V gave up 4 bases and J gave up 3 bases, with 10 bases separating them. CDR1 SQVTM and CDR2 ANQGSEA come from the germline V gene. This CDR3 has 13 amino acids. This CDR3 is CSVGRVLYNEQFF. The DNA for the CDR3 is TGCAGCGTTGGCAGGGTACTCTACAATGAGCAGTTCTTC.

This clonotype was observed a handful of times. This sequence joins TRBV5-1 and TRBJ1-2, with TRBD1 as a possible D gene (5 bases). This CDR3 has 16 amino acids. The V gene's germline CDR1 is SGHRS and CDR2 YFSETQ. V was shortened by 0 bases and J by 8 bases, with 20 bases between the two germline ends. The CDR3 bases are TGCGCCAGCAGCTTGGCCGGGGCGGGATTTGAATCGGGCTACACCTTC. It translates to CASSLAGAGFESGYTF.

There are a few counts of this clonotype. CDR3 coding DNA: TGTGCCAGCAAAAGGACAGGAGAGGCCCCTGGGTTCTTC. This encodes CASKRTGEAPGFF. The rearrangement joins TRBV5-6 to TRBJ2-1, with TRBD1 matching 7 bases. Germline assignment: CDR1 SGHDT and CDR2 YYEEEE. J lost 15 bases, V lost 6 bases, and 15 bases had no gene match. This CDR3 contains 13 residues.